These T cell receptor beta chains were read from a single sample in a study of response to subunit inactivated influenza vaccine. TCRdb redid the calling of the RT-PCR reads with MiXCR, one entry per CDR3 protein. Here the sample spans about 520,000 distinct CDR3 sequences, less than 30% being singletons. Here the sequenced sample was CD4+ T cells sorted from PBMCs, taken around 5 days after vaccination. Receptors originate from a man aged 45-60 years who received an inactivated influenza vaccine. The CDR3 runs from the conserved cysteine through the conserved F or W. The order of the fields is J gene, V gene, D gene, clone size, CDR3 DNA, CDR3 protein. The D gene is left open where the match is weak. Some rows mark clone size as missing; the rest say once, few, many or name a class of expanded clone.

TRBJ2-7,TRBV20-1,TRBD2,many,TGCAGTGCTAACAGCGGGGGCTCCTACGAGCAGTACTTC,CSANSGGSYEQYF
TRBJ2-3,TRBV5-6,TRBD2,few,TGTGCCAGCAGCTCGGAACTAGCGGGGATGGGGGATACGCAGTATTTT,CASSSELAGMGDTQYF
TRBJ2-4,TRBV11-2,TRBD2,NA,TGTGCCAGCAGCTTAGATCAAGCGGGAGTAGTCAAAAACATTCAGTACTTC,CASSLDQAGVVKNIQYF
TRBJ2-1,TRBV9,NA,NA,TGTGCCAGCAGCGGAACCGGGAACTCCTACAATGAGCAGTTCTTC,CASSGTGNSYNEQFF
TRBJ1-5,TRBV24-1,NA,NA,TGTGCCACCCGAGGTCCGGGAACTCAGCCCCAGCATTTT,CATRGPGTQPQHF
TRBJ1-2,TRBV5-6,TRBD1,NA,TGTGCCAGCAGCCCGGGACAGTCGGTTGGCTACACCTTC,CASSPGQSVGYTF
TRBJ2-7,TRBV25-1,TRBD1,NA,TGTGCCAGCAGTCCGACAGGGGGCGGACCCTACGAGCAGTACTTC,CASSPTGGGPYEQYF
TRBJ2-2,TRBV5-1,TRBD1,few,TGCGCCAGCAGCTTGAGACAGGGGGCCGCCGGGGAGCTGTTTTTT,CASSLRQGAAGELFF
TRBJ1-1,TRBV6-5,NA,NA,TGTGCCAGCAGTTACTCGGGTTGGGGAAATACTGAAGCTTTCTTT,CASSYSGWGNTEAFF
TRBJ2-1,TRBV4-1,NA,NA,TGCGCCAGCAGCCAGAGGGGTCCGACTAGTTACAATGAGCAGTTCTTC,CASSQRGPTSYNEQFF
TRBJ2-3,TRBV12-3/TRBV12-4,NA,many,TGTGCCAGCAGTTTCTGGGGGGGCAGCACAGATACGCAGTATTTT,CASSFWGGSTDTQYF
TRBJ2-2,TRBV5-1,TRBD1,NA,TGCGCCAGCCGATTGACACAGGGGGCGAGCGGGGAGCTGTTTTTT,CASRLTQGASGELFF
TRBJ2-1,TRBV11-2,TRBD2,NA,TGTGCCAGCAGCCATTACCCTATGGGCGGGAGCGGGTATGAGCAGTTCTTC,CASSHYPMGGSGYEQFF
TRBJ2-3,TRBV20-1,TRBD2,NA,TGCAGTGTTCCGACCGGGACTACGACCACAGATACGCAGTATTTT,CSVPTGTTTTDTQYF
TRBJ2-2,TRBV4-3,TRBD1,NA,TGCGCCAGCAGCCAAGAGCACAGGGGAACCGGGGAGCTGTTTTTT,CASSQEHRGTGELFF
TRBJ2-7,TRBV2,NA,NA,TGTGCCAGCAGTGGAGACTTGATCTACGAGCAGTACTTC,CASSGDLIYEQYF
TRBJ2-3,TRBV4-1,NA,NA,TGCGCCAGCAGCCAAGTCTCCGGGAGTCGCACAGATACGCAGTATTTT,CASSQVSGSRTDTQYF
TRBJ1-6,TRBV6-1,NA,NA,TGTGCCAGCAGTACCACACCCTATAATTCACCCCTCCACTTT,CASSTTPYNSPLHF
TRBJ2-3,TRBV29-1,TRBD1,few,TGCAGCGTTGAAGATCGCGGGACAGGGTTTAGCACAGATACGCAGTATTTT,CSVEDRGTGFSTDTQYF
TRBJ2-4,TRBV7-2,TRBD2,few,TGTGCCAGCAGCTTCGATATTACCGGGGGGAATAACATTCAGTACTTC,CASSFDITGGNNIQYF
TRBJ2-5,TRBV6-5,TRBD2,few,TGTGCCAGCAGTTACTTCGACAGTATAGCGGGAAACCGGCGGGAGACCCAGTACTTC,CASSYFDSIAGNRRETQYF
TRBJ2-7,TRBV12-3/TRBV12-4,TRBD1,many,TGTGCCAGCAGGACAGGGGGGACCTACGAGCAGTACTTC,CASRTGGTYEQYF
TRBJ2-1,TRBV20-1,NA,NA,TGCAGTGCCCCTCCGAGTAGGGGGTACAATGAGCAGTTCTTC,CSAPPSRGYNEQFF
TRBJ1-2,TRBV12-3/TRBV12-4,NA,few,TGTGCCAGCAGTCCCAGCGGGATTACAGTCTATGGCTACACCTTC,CASSPSGITVYGYTF
TRBJ1-5,TRBV3-1,NA,NA,TGTGCCAGCAGCCAAGATGGTGATGCGCGGGGCAATCAGCCCCAGCATTTT,CASSQDGDARGNQPQHF
TRBJ2-2,TRBV20-1,TRBD1,NA,TGCAGTGCCCAAGGGACAGGGGGCTTGGGCACCGGGGAGCTGTTTTTT,CSAQGTGGLGTGELFF
TRBJ2-2,TRBV20-1,NA,NA,TGCAGTGGGGTAGAGAACACCGGGGAGCTGTTTTTT,CSGVENTGELFF
TRBJ2-6,TRBV11-1,NA,once,TGTGCCAGCAGCTTAGGTACCGGCCCTTTGCTCTCTGGGGCCAACGTCCTGACTTTC,CASSLGTGPLLSGANVLTF
TRBJ2-2,TRBV7-2,NA,few,TGTGCCAGCAGCTTAGTCGGGAGCCGTCCCGGGGAGCTGTTTTTT,CASSLVGSRPGELFF
TRBJ2-1,TRBV4-2,NA,few,TGTGCCAGCAGCCAAGATGGCAATGAGCAGTTCTTC,CASSQDGNEQFF
TRBJ2-1,TRBV20-1,NA,few,TGCAGTGCTTCCGGGACGGACAATGAGCAGTTCTTC,CSASGTDNEQFF
TRBJ2-7,TRBV6-2/TRBV6-3,NA,few,TGTGCCAGCAGACCTATAGGAGGCGAGCAGTACTTC,CASRPIGGEQYF
TRBJ2-2,TRBV7-2,NA,many,TGTGCCAGCAGTCTCCTGACCACCGGGGAGCTGTTTTTT,CASSLLTTGELFF
TRBJ2-7,TRBV12-3/TRBV12-4,NA,NA,TGTGCCAGCACCTTAGGGGCCGGTCGGGGAGAGGGCTACGAGCAGTACTTC,CASTLGAGRGEGYEQYF
TRBJ1-1,TRBV5-1,NA,NA,TGCGCCAGCAGCTTGTCTAACGGGAACACTGAAGCTTTCTTT,CASSLSNGNTEAFF
TRBJ2-1,TRBV20-1,NA,NA,TGCAGTGCTAGGAGAGTCTCTACCCATGAGCAGTTCTTC,CSARRVSTHEQFF
TRBJ2-5,TRBV3-1,TRBD2,NA,TGTGCCAGCAGCCAGGTCGGACTAGCCCAAGAGACCCAGTACTTC,CASSQVGLAQETQYF
TRBJ1-2,TRBV12-3/TRBV12-4,TRBD1,NA,TGTGCCAGCAGTCAGGACAGGACCCTCCGGGGCTACACCTTC,CASSQDRTLRGYTF
TRBJ1-2,TRBV4-1,TRBD1,NA,TGCGCCAGCAGCTTACGACAGGGTCGTGACTATGGCTACACCTTC,CASSLRQGRDYGYTF
TRBJ2-2,TRBV6-2/TRBV6-3,NA,many,TGTGCCAGCAGTACCAGGGATGGGTCACGCACCGGGGAGCTGTTTTTT,CASSTRDGSRTGELFF
TRBJ2-7,TRBV20-1,NA,NA,TGCAGTGCTCTCCCTTTCGGGTTAAACTCCTACGAGCAGTACTTC,CSALPFGLNSYEQYF
TRBJ2-5,TRBV18,TRBD2,few,TGTGCCAGCTCTCCAATCATGACTAGCGGGCTCCAAGAGACCCAGTACTTC,CASSPIMTSGLQETQYF
TRBJ1-6,TRBV10-3,NA,NA,TGTGCCATCAGTGAGTCGATCAGGGTCTATAATTCACCCCTCCACTTT,CAISESIRVYNSPLHF
TRBJ2-5,TRBV5-1,NA,NA,TGCGCCAGCACACGGGGCCAGAGAAACGAAGAGACCCAGTACTTC,CASTRGQRNEETQYF
TRBJ1-1,TRBV27,NA,many,TGTGCCAGCAGTTACCAGGGGCGCACTGAAGCTTTCTTT,CASSYQGRTEAFF
TRBJ1-4,TRBV5-5,TRBD1,few,TGTGCCAGCAGCCTAGACAGGGGGCGCGGTGAAAAACTGTTTTTT,CASSLDRGRGEKLFF
TRBJ2-1,TRBV11-3,NA,NA,TGTGCCAGCAGTTCAGGGGGCGGGAGAGGTAACTACAATGAGCAGTTCTTC,CASSSGGGRGNYNEQFF
TRBJ2-1,TRBV5-1,TRBD1,few,TGCGCCAGCAGCTCCCGGACAGGGGGCAATGAGCAGTTCTTC,CASSSRTGGNEQFF
TRBJ1-6,TRBV12-3/TRBV12-4,NA,NA,TGTGCCAGCAGTTTGGGAAAATGGACGGACGTAAATTCACCCCTCCACTTT,CASSLGKWTDVNSPLHF
TRBJ2-5,TRBV29-1,NA,few,TGCAGCGTTGTATTTCGACTATTAGAGACCCAGTACTTC,CSVVFRLLETQYF
TRBJ2-7,TRBV7-8,NA,NA,TGTGCCAGCAGCTTAGCCAGAGGGCAGTACGAGCAGTACTTC,CASSLARGQYEQYF
TRBJ2-1,TRBV5-1,NA,NA,TGCGCCAGCAGCACGGACGCTTTGGTAGGAGAGCAGTTCTTC,CASSTDALVGEQFF
TRBJ2-4,TRBV6-1,NA,NA,TGTGCCAGCCCGACGGTGCGGAAACGGAAAGCCAAAAACATTCAGTACTTC,CASPTVRKRKAKNIQYF
TRBJ2-1,TRBV20-1,TRBD2,NA,TGCAGTGCTTGGAAGACTAGCGGAACCTACAATGAGCAGTTCTTC,CSAWKTSGTYNEQFF
TRBJ1-1,TRBV6-5,TRBD1,NA,TGTGCCAGCAGTTACTCGGGACAGACGAACACTGAAGCTTTCTTT,CASSYSGQTNTEAFF